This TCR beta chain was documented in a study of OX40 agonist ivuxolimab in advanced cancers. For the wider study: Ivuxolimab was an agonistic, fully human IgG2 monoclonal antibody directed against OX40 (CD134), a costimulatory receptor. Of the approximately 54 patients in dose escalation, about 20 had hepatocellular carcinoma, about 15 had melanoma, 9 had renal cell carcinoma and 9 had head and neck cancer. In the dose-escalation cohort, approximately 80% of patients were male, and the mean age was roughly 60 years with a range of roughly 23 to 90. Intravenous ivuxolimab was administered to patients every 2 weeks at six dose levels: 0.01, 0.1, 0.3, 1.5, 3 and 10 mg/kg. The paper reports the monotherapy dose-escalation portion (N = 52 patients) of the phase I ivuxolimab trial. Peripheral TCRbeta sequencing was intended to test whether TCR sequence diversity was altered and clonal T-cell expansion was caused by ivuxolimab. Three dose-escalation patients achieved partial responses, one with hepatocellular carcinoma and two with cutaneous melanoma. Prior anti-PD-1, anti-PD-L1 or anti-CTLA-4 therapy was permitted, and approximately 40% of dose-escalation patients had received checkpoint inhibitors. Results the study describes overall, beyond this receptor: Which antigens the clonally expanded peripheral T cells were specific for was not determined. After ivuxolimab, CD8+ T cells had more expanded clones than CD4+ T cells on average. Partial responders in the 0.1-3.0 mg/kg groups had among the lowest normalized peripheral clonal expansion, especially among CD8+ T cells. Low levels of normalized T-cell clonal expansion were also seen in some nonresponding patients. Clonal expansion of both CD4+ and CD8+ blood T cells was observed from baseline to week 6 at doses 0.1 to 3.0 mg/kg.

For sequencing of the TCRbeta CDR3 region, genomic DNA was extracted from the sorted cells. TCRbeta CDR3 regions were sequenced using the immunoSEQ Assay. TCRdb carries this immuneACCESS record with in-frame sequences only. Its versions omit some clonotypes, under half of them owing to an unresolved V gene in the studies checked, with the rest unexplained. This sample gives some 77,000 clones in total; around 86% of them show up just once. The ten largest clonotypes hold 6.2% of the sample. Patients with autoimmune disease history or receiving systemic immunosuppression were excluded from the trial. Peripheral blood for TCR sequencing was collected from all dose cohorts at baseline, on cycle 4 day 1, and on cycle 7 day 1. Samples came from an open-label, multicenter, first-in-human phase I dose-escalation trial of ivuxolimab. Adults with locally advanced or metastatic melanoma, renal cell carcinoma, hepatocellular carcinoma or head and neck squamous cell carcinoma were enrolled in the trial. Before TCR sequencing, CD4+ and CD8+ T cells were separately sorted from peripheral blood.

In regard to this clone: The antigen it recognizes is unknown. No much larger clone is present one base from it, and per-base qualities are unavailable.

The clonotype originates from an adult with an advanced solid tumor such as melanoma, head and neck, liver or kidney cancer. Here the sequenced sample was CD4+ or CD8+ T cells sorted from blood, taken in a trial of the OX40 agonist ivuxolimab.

In nucleotides, the sequence is TGCGCCAGCAGCCAACCAGCGGGAGGCAATGAGCAGTTCTTC. Translated, this is CASSQPAGGNEQFF. Here the chain combines TRBV4-1 and TRBJ2-1; TRBD2 fits 9 bases in the junction. Counted from cysteine to phenylalanine, this CDR3 has 14 amino acids. Only CDR3 DNA is held: 42 bases, read in frame from base 1. From a lookup of the germline V gene, CDR1 and CDR2 are MGHRA and YSYEKL. Relative to germline, V is missing 2 bases and J is missing 6 bases, with 2 bases of the junction outside any gene match.